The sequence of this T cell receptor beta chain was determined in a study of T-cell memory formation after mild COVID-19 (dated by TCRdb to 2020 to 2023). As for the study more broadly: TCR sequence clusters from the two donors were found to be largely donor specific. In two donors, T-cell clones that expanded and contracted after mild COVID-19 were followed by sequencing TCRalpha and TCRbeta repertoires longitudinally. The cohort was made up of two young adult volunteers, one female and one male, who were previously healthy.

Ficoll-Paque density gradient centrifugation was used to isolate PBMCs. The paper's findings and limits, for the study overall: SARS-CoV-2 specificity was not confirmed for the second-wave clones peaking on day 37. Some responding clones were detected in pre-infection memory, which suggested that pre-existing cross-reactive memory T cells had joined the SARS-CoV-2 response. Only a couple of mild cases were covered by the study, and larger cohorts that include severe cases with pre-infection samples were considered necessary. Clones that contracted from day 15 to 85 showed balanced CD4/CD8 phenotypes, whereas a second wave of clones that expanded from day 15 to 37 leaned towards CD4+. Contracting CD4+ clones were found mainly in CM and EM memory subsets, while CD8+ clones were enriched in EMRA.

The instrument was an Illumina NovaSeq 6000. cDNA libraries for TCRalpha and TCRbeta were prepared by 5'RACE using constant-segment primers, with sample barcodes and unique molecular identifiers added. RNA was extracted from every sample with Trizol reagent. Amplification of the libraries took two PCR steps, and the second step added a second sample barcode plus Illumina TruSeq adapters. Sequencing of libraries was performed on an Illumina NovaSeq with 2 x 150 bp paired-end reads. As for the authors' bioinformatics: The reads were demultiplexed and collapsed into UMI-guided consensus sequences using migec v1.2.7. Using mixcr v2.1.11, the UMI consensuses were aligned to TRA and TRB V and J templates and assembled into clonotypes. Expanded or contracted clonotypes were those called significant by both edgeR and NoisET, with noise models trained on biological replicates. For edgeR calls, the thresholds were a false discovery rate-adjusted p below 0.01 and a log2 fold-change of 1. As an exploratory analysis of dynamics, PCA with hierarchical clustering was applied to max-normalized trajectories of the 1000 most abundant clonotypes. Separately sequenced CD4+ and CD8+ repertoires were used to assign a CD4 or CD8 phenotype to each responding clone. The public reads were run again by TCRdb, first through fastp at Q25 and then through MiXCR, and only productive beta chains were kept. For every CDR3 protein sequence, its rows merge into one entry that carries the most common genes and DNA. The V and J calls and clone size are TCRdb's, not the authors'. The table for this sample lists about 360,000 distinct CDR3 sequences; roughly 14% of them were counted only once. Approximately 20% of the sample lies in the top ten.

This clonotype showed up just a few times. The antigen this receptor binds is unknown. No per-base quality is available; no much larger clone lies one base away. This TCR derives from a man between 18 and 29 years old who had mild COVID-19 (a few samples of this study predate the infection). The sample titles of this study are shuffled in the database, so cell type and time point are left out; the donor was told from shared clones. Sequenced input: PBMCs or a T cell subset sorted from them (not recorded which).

The CDR3 reads as follows: CSARTGIDNQPQHF. The DNA reads TGCAGTGCCCGGACAGGGATCGACAATCAGCCCCAGCATTTT. The chain uses TRBV20-1 and TRBJ1-5; 8 junctional bases match TRBD1. From its cysteine to its phenylalanine, the CDR3 spans 14 amino acids. Of the read, only the CDR3 DNA is kept; its 42 bases are in frame from base 1. The CDR1 and CDR2 encoded by the germline V gene (reference sequence) are DFQATT and SNEGSKA. The germline V end is reduced by 6 bases and the J end by 3 bases; junction bases left unmatched: 7.